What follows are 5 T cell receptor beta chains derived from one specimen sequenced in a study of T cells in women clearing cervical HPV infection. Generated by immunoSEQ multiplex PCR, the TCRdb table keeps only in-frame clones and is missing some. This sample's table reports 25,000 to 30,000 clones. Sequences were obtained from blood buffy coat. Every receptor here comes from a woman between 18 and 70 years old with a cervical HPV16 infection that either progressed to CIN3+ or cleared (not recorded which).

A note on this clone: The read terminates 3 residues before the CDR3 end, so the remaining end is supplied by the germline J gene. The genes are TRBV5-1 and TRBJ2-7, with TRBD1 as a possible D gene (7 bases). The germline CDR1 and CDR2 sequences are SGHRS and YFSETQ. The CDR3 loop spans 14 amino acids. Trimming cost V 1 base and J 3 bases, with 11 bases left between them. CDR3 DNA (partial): TGCGCCAGCAGCTTGTGGCAGGGGGGCTACGAG. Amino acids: CASSLWQGGYE. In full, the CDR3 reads CASSLWQGGYEQYF.

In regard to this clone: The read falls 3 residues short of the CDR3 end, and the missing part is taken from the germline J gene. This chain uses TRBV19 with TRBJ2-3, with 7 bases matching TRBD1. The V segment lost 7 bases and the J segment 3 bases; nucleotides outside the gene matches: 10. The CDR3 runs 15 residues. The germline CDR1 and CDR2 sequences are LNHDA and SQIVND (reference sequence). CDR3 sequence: CASTGGFAATDTQYF. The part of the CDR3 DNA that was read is TGTGCCAGTACAGGGGGATTTGCGGCGACAGATACG.

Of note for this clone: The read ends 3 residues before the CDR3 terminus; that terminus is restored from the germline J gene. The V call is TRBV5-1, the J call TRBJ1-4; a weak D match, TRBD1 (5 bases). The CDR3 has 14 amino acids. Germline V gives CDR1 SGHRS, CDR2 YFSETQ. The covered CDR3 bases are TGCGCCAGCAGCCCCGGGACTGGTTACATGGCA. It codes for CASSPGTGYMA. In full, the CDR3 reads CASSPGTGYMALFF.

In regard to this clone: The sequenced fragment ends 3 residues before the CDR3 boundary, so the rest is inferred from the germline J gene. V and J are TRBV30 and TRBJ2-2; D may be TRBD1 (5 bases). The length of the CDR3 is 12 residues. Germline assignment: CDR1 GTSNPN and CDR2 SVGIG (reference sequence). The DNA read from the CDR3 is TGTGCCTGGAGGGGGCCGGGTGAAAAG. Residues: CAWRGPGEK. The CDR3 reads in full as CAWRGPGEKLFF.

The CDR3 bases that were read are TGTGCCAGCAGCCACGAGACTAGCGGGGGGGGAGAGACC. Protein product: CASSHETSGGGET. The full CDR3 sequence reads CASSHETSGGGETQYF. This chain joins TRBV4-2 and TRBJ2-5, with 14 bases fitting TRBD2. The CDR3 extends 3 residues past the end of the read, so its final part is completed from the germline J gene. With 3 bases clipped from V and 4 bases from J, the junction kept 4 bases outside the gene matches. The CDR3 is 16 amino acids. Germline assignment: CDR1 LGHNA and CDR2 YNFKEQ.